The T cell receptor beta chain under discussion was sequenced for a study of cytomegalovirus exposure and HLA in healthy donors. Germline V CDR1 and CDR2: SEHNR, FQNEAQ (reference sequence). The CDR3 is 16 residues long. Trimming left V 0 bases short and J 0 bases short, with 9 bases between. The primer mix had 60 Vbeta and 13 Jbeta primers. Sequencing used immunoSEQ multiplex PCR; TCRdb keeps in-frame clones, though not all of them. Among tens of thousands of clones, roughly 71% were seen once, and the ten largest hold around a quarter. The rearrangement joins TRBV7-9 to TRBJ1-3; D is ambiguous. This sequence originates from a man aged 45-65 years in good health and CMV-seropositive. The sequenced sample was PBMCs. In DNA, the CDR3 is TGTGCCAGCAGCTTAGCGAGGGCAAGCTCTGGAAACACCATATATTTT. The encoded protein is CASSLARASSGNTIYF.